This TCR beta chain is from a study of blood T cell repertoires in COVID-19. The wider study: The study drew acute and convalescent COVID-19 samples from the United States, Italy and Spain. T cells, B-cell-depleted T cells, or PBMCs provided the cDNA or gDNA that served as material.

CDR3 length: 15 residues. Germline trimming cut 3 bases from V and 8 bases from J; bases unmatched to any gene: 9. The germline CDR1 and CDR2 sequences are LNHDA and SQIVND (reference sequence). The sample holds one count of this clone. In the original analysis: Cell counts per sample came from amplifying reference gene primers. Clones were read by immunoSEQ multiplex PCR, and TCRdb kept only the in-frame ones, dropping some. V, J and clone size are those of that table, while D and trimming were read from the DNA. The table shows tens of thousands of clones, with 88% occurring only once. Sequenced sample: peripheral blood. The genes are TRBV19 and TRBJ2-1, with 8 nucleotides matching TRBD2. This TCR was recovered from a woman in her forties with acute or convalescent COVID-19. CDR3 loop: CASSIVDGGAYEQFF. CDR3 coding DNA: TGTGCCAGTAGTATTGTGGACGGGGGGGCCTATGAGCAGTTCTTC.